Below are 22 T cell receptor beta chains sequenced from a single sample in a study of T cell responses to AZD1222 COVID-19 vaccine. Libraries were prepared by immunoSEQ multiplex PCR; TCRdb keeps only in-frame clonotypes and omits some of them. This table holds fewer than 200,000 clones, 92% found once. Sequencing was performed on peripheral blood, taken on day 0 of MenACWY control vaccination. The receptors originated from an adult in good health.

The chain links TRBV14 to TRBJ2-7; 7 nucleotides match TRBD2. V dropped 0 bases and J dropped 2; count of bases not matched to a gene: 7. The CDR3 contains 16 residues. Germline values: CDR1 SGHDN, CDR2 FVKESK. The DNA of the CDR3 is TGTGCCAGCAGCCAAGATCCTGGCGGGAGCACCTACGAGCAGTACTTC. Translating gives CASSQDPGGSTYEQYF.

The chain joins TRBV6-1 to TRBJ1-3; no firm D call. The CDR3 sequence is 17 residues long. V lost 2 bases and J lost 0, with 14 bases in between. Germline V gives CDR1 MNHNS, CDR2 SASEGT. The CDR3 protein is CASSENWERGSGNTIYF. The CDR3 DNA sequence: TGTGCCAGCAGTGAAAATTGGGAGCGGGGCTCTGGAAACACCATATATTTT.

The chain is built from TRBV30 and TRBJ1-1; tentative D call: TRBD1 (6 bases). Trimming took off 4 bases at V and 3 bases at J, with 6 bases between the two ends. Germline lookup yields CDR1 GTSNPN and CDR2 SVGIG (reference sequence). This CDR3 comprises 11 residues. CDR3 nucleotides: TGTGCCTGGAACAGGGACACTGAAGCTTTCTTT. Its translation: CAWNRDTEAFF.

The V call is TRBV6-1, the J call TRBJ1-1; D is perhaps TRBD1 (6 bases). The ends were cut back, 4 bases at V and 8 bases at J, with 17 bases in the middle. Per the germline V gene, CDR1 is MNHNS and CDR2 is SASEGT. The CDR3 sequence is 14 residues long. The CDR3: CASSAASGGREAFF. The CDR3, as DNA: TGTGCCAGCAGTGCAGCCTCCGGGGGGCGGGAAGCTTTCTTT.

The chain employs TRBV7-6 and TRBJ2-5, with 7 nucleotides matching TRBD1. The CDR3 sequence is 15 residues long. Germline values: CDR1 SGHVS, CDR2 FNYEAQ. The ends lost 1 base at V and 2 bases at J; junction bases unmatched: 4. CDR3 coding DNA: TGTGCCAGCAGCTTAGTAGGACAGGCTCAAGAGACCCAGTACTTC. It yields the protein CASSLVGQAQETQYF.

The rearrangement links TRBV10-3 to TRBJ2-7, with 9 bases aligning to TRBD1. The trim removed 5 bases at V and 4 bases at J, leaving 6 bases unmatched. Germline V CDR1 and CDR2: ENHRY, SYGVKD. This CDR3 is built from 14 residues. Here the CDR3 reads CAISPGQGGYEQYF. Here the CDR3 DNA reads TGTGCCATCAGTCCGGGACAGGGTGGGTACGAGCAGTACTTC.

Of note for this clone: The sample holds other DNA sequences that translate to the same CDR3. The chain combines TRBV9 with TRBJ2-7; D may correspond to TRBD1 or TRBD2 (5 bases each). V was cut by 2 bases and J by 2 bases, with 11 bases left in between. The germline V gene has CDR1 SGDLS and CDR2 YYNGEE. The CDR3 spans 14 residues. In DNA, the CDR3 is TGTGCCAGCAGCGTCGGGGACCGACCCTACGAGCAGTACTTC. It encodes CASSVGDRPYEQYF.

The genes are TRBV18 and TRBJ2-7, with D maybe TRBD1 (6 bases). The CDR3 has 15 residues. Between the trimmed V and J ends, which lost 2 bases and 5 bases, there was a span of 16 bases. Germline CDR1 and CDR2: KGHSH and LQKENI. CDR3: CASSPRQVKTNEQYF. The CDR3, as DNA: TGTGCCAGCTCACCAAGACAGGTTAAGACGAACGAGCAGTACTTC.

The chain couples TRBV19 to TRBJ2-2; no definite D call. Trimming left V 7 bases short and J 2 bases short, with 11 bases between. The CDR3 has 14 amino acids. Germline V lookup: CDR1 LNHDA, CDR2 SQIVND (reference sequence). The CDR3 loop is CASKRQVNTGELFF. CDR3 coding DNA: TGTGCCAGTAAGAGGCAGGTTAACACCGGGGAGCTGTTTTTT.

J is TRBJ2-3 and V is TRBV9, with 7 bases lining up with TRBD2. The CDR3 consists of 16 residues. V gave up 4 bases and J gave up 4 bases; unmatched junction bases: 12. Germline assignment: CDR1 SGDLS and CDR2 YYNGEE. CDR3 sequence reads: CASSPLVQRDSDTQYF. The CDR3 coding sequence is TGTGCCAGCAGCCCGTTGGTCCAGCGGGACTCAGATACGCAGTATTTT.

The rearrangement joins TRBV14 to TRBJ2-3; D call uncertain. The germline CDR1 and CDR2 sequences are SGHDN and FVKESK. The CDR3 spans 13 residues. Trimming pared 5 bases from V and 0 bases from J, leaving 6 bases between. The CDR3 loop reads CASSSTSTDTQYF. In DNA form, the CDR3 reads TGTGCCAGCAGCTCAACTAGCACAGATACGCAGTATTTT. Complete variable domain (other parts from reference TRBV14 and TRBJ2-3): EAGVTQFPSHSVIEKGQTVTLRCDPISGHDNLYWYRRVMGKEIKFLLHFVKESKQDESGMPNNRFLAERTGGTYSTLKVQPAELEDSGVYFCASSSTSTDTQYFGPGTRLTVL.

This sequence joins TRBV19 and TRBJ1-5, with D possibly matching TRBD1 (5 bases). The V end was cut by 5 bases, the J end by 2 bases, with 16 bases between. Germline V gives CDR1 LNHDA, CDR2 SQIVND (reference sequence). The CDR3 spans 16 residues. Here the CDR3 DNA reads TGTGCCAGTAGTGCACAGGCGGGGGGTGGCAATCAGCCCCAGCATTTT. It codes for CASSAQAGGGNQPQHF.

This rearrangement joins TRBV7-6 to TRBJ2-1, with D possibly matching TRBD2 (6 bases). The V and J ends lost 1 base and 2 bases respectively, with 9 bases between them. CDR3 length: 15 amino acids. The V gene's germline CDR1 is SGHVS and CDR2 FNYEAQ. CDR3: CASSLGGEPYNEQFF. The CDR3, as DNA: TGTGCCAGCAGCTTAGGGGGGGAGCCCTACAATGAGCAGTTCTTC.

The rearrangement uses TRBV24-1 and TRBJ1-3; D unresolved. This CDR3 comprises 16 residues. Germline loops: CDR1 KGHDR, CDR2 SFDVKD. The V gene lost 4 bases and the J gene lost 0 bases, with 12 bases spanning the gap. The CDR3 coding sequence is TGTGCCACCAGTGAAACGACGGCCCTCTCTGGAAACACCATATATTTT. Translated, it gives CATSETTALSGNTIYF.

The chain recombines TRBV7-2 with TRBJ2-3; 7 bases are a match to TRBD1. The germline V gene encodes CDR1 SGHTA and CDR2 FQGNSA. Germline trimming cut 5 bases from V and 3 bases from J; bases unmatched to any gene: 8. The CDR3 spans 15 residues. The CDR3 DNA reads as TGTGCCAGCAGCCAACAGGGGTTGGGTACAGATACGCAGTATTTT. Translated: CASSQQGLGTDTQYF.

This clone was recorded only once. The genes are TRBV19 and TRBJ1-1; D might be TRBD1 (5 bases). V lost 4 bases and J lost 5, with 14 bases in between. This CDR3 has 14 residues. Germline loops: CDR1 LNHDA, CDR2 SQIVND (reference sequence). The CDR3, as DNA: TGTGCCAGTAGTACCAGGGCCGGTAGGACTGAAGCTTTCTTT. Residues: CASSTRAGRTEAFF. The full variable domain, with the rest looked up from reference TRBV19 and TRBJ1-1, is DGGITQSPKYLFRKEGQNVTLSCEQNLNHDAMYWYRQDPGQGLRLIYYSQIVNDFQKGDIAEGYSVSREKKESFPLTVTSAQKNPTAFYLCASSTRAGRTEAFFGQGTRLTVV.

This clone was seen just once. The CDR3 DNA sequence: TGTGCCAGCAGTCCAACAGGCCTCTCCTACAATGAGCAGTTCTTC. Translating it yields CASSPTGLSYNEQFF. The chain uses TRBV6-5 and TRBJ2-1; TRBD1 might be the D (5 bases). The V end was cut by 5 bases, the J end by 0 bases, with 11 bases between. This CDR3 comprises 15 residues. The V gene's germline CDR1 is MNHEY and CDR2 SVGAGI.

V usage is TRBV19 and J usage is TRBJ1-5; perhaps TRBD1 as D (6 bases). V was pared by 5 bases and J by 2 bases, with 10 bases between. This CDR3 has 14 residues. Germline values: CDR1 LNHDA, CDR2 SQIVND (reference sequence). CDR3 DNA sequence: TGTGCCAGTAGTCTACAGGGAGGCAATCAGCCCCAGCATTTT. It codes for CASSLQGGNQPQHF. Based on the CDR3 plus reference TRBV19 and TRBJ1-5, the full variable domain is DGGITQSPKYLFRKEGQNVTLSCEQNLNHDAMYWYRQDPGQGLRLIYYSQIVNDFQKGDIAEGYSVSREKKESFPLTVTSAQKNPTAFYLCASSLQGGNQPQHFGDGTRLSIL.

The CDR3 nucleotides are TGTGCCAGCAGCCCTCTGGCAGGGCGGTCAGATACGCAGTATTTT. It encodes CASSPLAGRSDTQYF. J is TRBJ2-3 and V is TRBV7-2, with a tentative D call TRBD1 (5 bases). The CDR3 extends over 15 amino acids. V lost 5 bases to trimming and J lost 4 bases, with 16 bases between them. Per germline, CDR1 SGHTA and CDR2 FQGNSA. Based on the CDR3 plus reference TRBV7-2 and TRBJ2-3, the full variable domain is GAGVSQSPSNKVTEKGKDVELRCDPISGHTALYWYRQSLGQGLEFLIYFQGNSAPDKSGLPSDRFSAERTGGSVSTLTIQRTQQEDSAVYLCASSPLAGRSDTQYFGPGTRLTVL.

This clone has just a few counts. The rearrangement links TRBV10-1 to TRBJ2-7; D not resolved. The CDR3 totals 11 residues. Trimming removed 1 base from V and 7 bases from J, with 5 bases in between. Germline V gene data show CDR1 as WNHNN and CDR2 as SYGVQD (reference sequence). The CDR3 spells CASSEYQEQYF. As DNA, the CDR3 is TGCGCCAGCAGTGAGTACCAGGAGCAGTACTTC.

CDR3 in amino acids: CASNVETGGTNEKLFF. The CDR3 DNA reads as TGTGCCAGCAATGTCGAGACAGGGGGCACTAATGAAAAACTGTTTTTT. V is TRBV2 and J is TRBJ1-4; 10 bases agree with TRBD1. The CDR3 consists of 16 residues. The trim removed 7 bases at V and 2 bases at J, leaving 7 bases unmatched. Germline loops: CDR1 SNHLY, CDR2 FYNNEI.

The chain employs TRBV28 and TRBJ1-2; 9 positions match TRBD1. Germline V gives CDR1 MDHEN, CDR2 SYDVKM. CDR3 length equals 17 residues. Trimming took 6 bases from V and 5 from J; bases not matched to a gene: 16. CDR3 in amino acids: CASSTKTGGSPGYGYTF. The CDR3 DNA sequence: TGTGCCAGCAGCACAAAAACAGGGGGCTCGCCAGGGTATGGCTACACCTTC.